A single T cell receptor (beta chain) is shown here with its context. This sample is part of a study of beta chain features in type 1 diabetes. Germline CDR1 SGHNT, CDR2 YYREEE (reference sequence). V was clipped by 1 base and J by 2 bases, with 9 bases between them. The CDR3 runs to 15 residues. Reverse transcribing all isolated RNA meant expressed TCRB transcripts were sequenced. Here immunoSEQ multiplex PCR was the method, and the copy in TCRdb shows in-frame clones only, minus some. Among under 900,000 clones listed, roughly 16% were seen once. Source material: naive CD4+ T cells from blood. This chain connects TRBV5-4 to TRBJ2-2, with a weak D call TRBD2 (5 bases). This TCR came from a woman aged 18 to 35 in good health. The CDR3 region is CASSLYSGNTGELFF. The CDR3 DNA is TGTGCCAGCAGCTTGTACAGCGGAAACACCGGGGAGCTGTTTTTT.